This TCR beta chain was observed in a study of beta chain features in type 1 diabetes. Of the isolated RNA, all was reverse transcribed, and so the sequenced material was expressed TCRB transcripts. Regulatory, naive and central memory T cell samples averaged around 3.6 million reads. Profiled with immunoSEQ multiplex PCR; TCRdb holds only in-frame clones, not every one. Of 350,000 to 450,000 clones in the sample, around 16% were seen once. The sequenced material came from naive CD4+ T cells from blood. This receptor was taken from a woman between 18 and 30 years old in good health.

DNA of the CDR3: TGTGCCAGCAGCTCGACAGTTCCCCAAGAGACCCAGTACTTC. Translation: CASSSTVPQETQYF. The chain is built from TRBV5-4 and TRBJ2-5; possible D gene TRBD1, 5 bases. The CDR3 extends over 14 amino acids. Between the trimmed V and J ends, which lost 3 bases and 1 base, there was a span of 10 bases. CDR1 and CDR2 (germline): SGHNT, YYREEE (reference sequence).